The sequence of this TCR beta chain was determined in a study of identical twins. Study outcomes and limitations: Some out-of-frame alpha sequences were shared by twins, and these showed excess low generation probability. A lower insertion count was a feature of abundant cord blood beta clonotypes, with no such feature in memory repertoires.

This clonotype was seen many times. Its target is unknown. TCRdb re-analysed the 5' RACE reads in MiXCR, keeping a single row per CDR3 protein. This sample carries 200,000 or so distinct CDR3 sequences, about 7.5% of them seen once, and the ten largest clones take less than 2%. Trimming stripped 5 bases from V and 0 bases from J, with 13 bases between. CDR3 length equals 14 residues. From germline, CDR1 is SQVTM and CDR2 ANQGSEA. Every donor was a healthy Caucasian. The sample was also reused in another study, on yellow fever vaccine responses in identical twins.

This rearrangement joins TRBV29-1 to TRBJ1-1; unclear D gene. The clonotype comes from a woman younger than 30 in good health. The source material was memory (CD45RO+) T cells sorted from blood. The CDR3 region has the DNA TGCAGCGTTACCCTGACTATACTGAACACTGAAGCTTTCTTT. This codes for CSVTLTILNTEAFF.